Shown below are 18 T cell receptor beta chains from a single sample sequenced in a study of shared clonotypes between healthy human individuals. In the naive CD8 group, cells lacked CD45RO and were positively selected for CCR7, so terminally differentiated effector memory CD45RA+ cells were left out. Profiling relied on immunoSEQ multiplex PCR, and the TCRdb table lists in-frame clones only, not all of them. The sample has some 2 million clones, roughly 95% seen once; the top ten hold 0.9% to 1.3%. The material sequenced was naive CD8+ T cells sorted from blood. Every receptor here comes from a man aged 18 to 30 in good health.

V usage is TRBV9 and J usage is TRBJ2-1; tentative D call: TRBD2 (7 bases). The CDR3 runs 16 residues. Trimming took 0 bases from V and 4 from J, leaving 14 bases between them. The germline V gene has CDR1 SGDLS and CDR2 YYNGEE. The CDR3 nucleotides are TGTGCCAGCAGCGTAGCGGCGGGGGCGGGGTACAATGAGCAGTTCTTC. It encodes CASSVAAGAGYNEQFF.

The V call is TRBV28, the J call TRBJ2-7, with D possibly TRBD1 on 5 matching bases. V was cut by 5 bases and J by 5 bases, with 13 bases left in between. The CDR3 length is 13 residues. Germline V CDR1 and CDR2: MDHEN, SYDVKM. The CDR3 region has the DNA TGTGCCAGCAGTCCAGGGTTAAGGAACGAGCAGTACTTC. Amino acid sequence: CASSPGLRNEQYF.

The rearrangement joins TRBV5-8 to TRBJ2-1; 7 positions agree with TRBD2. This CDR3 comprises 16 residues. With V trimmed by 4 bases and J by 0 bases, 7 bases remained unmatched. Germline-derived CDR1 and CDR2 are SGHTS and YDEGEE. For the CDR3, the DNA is TGTGCCAGCAGCATCCTAGCGGCCTACTCCTACAATGAGCAGTTCTTC. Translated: CASSILAAYSYNEQFF.

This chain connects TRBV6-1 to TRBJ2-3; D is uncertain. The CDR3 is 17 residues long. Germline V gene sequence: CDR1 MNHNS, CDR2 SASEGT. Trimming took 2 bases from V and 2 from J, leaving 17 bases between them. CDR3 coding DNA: TGTGCCAGCAGTGAAACCTCTATGGGGATTGTCACAGATACGCAGTATTTT. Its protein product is CASSETSMGIVTDTQYF.

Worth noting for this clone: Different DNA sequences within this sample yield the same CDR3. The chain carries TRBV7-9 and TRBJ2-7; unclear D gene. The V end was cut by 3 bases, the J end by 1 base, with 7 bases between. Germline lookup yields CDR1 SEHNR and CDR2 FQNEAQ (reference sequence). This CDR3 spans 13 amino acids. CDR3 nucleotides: TGTGCCAGCAGCTTGAGCTCGTCCTACGAGCAGTACTTC. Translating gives CASSLSSSYEQYF.

The CDR3 region is CASSPGQISYEQYF. The CDR3 DNA is TGTGCCAGCAGCCCTGGACAGATCTCCTACGAGCAGTACTTC. The chain recombines TRBV7-9 with TRBJ2-7; tentative D call: TRBD1 (6 bases). Germline lookup yields CDR1 SEHNR and CDR2 FQNEAQ (reference sequence). V was pared by 5 bases and J by 0 bases, with 11 bases between. This CDR3 is 14 amino acids long.

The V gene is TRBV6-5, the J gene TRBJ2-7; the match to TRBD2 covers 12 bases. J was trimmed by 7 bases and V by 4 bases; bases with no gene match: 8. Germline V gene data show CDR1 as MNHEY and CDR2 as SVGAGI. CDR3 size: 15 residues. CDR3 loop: CASSSSSGRAWEQYF. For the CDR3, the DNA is TGTGCCAGCAGTTCCTCTAGCGGGAGGGCCTGGGAGCAGTACTTC.

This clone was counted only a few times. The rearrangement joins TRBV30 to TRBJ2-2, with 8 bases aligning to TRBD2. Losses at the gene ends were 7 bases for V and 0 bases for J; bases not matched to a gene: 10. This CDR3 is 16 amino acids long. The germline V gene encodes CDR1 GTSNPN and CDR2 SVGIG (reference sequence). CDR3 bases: TGTGCCTCCGCTGGGGCGGGGGGTACGAACACCGGGGAGCTGTTTTTT. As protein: CASAGAGGTNTGELFF.

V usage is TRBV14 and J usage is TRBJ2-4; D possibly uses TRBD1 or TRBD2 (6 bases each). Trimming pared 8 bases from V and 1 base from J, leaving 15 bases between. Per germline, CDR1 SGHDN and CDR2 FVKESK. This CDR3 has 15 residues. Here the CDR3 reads CASGPGAGAKNIQYF. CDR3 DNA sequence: TGTGCCAGCGGTCCGGGGGCTGGGGCCAAAAACATTCAGTACTTC.

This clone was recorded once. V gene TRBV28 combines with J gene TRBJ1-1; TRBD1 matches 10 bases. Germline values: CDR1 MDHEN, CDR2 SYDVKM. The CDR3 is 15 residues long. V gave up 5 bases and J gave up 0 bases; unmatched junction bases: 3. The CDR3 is CASSDGQGVNTEAFF. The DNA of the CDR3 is TGTGCCAGCAGTGACGGACAGGGGGTGAACACTGAAGCTTTCTTT.

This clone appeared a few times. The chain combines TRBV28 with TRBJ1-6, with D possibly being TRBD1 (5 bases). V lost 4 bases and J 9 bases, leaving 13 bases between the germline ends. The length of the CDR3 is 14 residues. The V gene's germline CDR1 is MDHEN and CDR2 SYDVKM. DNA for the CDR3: TGTGCCAGCAGTTCCTCAGGGAATGGTTCACCCCTCCACTTT. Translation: CASSSSGNGSPLHF. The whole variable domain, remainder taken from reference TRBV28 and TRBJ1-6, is DVKVTQSSRYLVKRTGEKVFLECVQDMDHENMFWYRQDPGLGLRLIYFSYDVKMKEKGDIPEGYSVSREKKERFSLILESASTNQTSMYLCASSSSGNGSPLHFGNGTRLTVT.

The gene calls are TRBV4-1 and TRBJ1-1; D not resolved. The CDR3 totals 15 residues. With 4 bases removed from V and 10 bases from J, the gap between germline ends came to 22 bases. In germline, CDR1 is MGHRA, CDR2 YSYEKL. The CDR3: CASSPETVLGPGAFF. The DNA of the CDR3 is TGCGCCAGCAGCCCAGAAACCGTTCTAGGTCCGGGAGCTTTCTTT.

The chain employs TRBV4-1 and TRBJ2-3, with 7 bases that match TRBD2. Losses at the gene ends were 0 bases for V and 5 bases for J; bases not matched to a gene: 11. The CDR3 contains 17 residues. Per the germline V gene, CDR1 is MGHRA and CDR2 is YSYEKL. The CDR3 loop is CASSQDFVREFIDTQYF. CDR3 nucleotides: TGCGCCAGCAGCCAAGATTTTGTGCGGGAGTTTATAGATACGCAGTATTTT.

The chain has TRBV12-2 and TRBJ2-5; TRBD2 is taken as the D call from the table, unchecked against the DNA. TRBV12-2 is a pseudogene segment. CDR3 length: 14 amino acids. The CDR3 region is CASRFHTGGETQYF. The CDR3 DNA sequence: TGTGCAAGTCGCTTCCACACGGGAGGAGAGACCCAGTACTTC.

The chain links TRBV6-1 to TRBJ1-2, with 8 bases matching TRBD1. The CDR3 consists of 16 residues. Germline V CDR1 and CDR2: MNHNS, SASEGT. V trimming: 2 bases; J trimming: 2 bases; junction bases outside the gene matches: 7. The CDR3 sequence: CASSEFPGQENYGYTF. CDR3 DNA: TGTGCCAGCAGTGAATTCCCGGGACAGGAGAACTATGGCTACACCTTC.

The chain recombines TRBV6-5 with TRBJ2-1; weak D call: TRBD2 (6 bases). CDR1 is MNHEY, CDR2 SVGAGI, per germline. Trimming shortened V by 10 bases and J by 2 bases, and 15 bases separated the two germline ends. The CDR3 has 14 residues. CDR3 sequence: CATLGGSPYNEQFF. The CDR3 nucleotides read TGTGCCACCTTGGGGGGTAGTCCCTACAATGAGCAGTTCTTC.

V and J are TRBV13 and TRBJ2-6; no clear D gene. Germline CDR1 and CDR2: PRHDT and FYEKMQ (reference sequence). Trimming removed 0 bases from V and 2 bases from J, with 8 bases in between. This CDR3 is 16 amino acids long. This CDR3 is CASSLGRSPGANVLTF. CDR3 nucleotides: TGTGCCAGCAGCTTAGGCCGGTCTCCTGGGGCCAACGTCCTGACTTTC.

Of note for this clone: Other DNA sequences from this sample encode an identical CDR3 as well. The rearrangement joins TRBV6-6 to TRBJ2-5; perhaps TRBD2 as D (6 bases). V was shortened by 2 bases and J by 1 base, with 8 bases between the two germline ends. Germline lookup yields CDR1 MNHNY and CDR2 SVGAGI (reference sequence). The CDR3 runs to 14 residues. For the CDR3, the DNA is TGTGCCAGCAGTTACACGGGACTCCAAGAGACCCAGTACTTC. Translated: CASSYTGLQETQYF.